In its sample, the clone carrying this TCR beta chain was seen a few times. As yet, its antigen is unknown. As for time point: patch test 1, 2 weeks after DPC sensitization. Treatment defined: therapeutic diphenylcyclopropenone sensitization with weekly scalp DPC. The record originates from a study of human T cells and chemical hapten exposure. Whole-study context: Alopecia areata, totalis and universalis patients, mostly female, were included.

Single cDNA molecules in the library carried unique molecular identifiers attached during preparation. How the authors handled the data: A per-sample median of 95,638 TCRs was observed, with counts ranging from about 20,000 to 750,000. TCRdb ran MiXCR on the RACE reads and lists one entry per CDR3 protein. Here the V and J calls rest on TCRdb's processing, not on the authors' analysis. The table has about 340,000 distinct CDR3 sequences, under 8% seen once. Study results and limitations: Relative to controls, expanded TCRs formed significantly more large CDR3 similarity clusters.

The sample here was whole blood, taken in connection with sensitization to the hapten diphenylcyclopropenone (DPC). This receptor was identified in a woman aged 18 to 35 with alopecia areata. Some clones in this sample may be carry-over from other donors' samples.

The CDR3 sequence is CASSPPGASGGTTDTQYF. CDR3 coding DNA: TGTGCCAGCAGTCCTCCCGGGGCTAGCGGGGGGACCACAGATACGCAGTATTTT. The chain couples TRBV28 to TRBJ2-3; 11 bases agree with TRBD2. V was clipped by 5 bases and J by 2 bases; unmatched bases: 12. The CDR3 spans 18 residues. CDR1 and CDR2 (germline): MDHEN, SYDVKM.